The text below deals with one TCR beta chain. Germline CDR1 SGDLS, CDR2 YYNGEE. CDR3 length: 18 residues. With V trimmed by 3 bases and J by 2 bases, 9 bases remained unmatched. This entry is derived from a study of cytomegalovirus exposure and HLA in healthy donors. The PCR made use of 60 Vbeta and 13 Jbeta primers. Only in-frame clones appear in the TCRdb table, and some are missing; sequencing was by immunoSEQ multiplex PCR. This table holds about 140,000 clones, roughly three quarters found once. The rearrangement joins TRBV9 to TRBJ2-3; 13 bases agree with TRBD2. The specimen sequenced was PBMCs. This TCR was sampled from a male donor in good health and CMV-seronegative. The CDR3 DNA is TGTGCCAGCAGCGCACCAACGGGACTAGCGGGGACCACAGATACGCAGTATTTT. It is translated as CASSAPTGLAGTTDTQYF.